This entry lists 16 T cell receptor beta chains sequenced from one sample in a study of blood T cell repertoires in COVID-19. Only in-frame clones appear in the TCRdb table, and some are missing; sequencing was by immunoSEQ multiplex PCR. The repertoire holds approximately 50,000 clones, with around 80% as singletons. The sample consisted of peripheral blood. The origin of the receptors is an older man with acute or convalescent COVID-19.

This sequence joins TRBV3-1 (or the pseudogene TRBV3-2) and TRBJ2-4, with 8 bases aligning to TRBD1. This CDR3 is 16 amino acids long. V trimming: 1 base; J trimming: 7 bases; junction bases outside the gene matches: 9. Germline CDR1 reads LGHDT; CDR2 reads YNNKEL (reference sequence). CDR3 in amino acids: CASSQVRLDRENIQYF. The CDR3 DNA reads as TGTGCCAGCAGCCAAGTCCGTCTGGACAGGGAGAACATTCAGTACTTC.

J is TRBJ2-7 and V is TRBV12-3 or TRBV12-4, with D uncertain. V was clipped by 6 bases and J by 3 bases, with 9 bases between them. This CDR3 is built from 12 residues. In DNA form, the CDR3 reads TGTGCCAGCAGCAGACATGACTACGAGCAGTACTTC. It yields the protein CASSRHDYEQYF.

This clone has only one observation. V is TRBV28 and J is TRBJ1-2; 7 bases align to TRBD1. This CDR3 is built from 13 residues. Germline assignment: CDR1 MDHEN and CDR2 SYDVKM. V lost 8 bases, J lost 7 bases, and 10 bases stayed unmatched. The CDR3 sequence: CASLAQGTVGYTF. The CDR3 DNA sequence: TGTGCCAGCCTAGCACAGGGGACGGTTGGCTACACCTTC.

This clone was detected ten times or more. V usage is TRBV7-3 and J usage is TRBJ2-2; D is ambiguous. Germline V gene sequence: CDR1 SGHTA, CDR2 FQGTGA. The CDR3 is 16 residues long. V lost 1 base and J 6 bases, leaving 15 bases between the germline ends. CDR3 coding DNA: TGTGCCAGCAGCTTAATTGACTTCGCTGGTCCCGGGGAGCTGTTTTTT. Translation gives CASSLIDFAGPGELFF. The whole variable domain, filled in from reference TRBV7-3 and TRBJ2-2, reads GAGVSQTPSNKVTEKGKYVELRCDPISGHTALYWYRQSLGQGPEFLIYFQGTGAADDSGLPNDRFFAVRPEGSVSTLKIQRTERGDSAVYLCASSLIDFAGPGELFFGEGSRLTVL.

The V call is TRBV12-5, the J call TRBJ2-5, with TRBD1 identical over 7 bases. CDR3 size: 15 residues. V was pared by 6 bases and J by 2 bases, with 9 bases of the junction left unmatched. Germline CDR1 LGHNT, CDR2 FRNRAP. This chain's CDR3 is CASGPGQAVQETQYF. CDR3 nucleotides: TGTGCTAGTGGACCCGGACAGGCAGTACAAGAGACCCAGTACTTC.

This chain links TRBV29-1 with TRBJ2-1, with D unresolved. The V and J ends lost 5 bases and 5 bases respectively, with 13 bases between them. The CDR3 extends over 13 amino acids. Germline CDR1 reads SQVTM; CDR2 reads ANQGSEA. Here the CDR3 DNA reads TGCAGCGTTCCCAGGTCAGGAAACAATGAGCAGTTCTTC. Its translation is CSVPRSGNNEQFF.

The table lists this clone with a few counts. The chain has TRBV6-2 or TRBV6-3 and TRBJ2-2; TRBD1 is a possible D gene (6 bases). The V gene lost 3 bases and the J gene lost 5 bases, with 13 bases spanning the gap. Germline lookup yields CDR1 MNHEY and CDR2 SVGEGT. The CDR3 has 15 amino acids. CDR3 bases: TGTGCCAGCAGTTATAGAGTCCAGGGGACCGGGGAGCTGTTTTTT. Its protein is CASSYRVQGTGELFF.

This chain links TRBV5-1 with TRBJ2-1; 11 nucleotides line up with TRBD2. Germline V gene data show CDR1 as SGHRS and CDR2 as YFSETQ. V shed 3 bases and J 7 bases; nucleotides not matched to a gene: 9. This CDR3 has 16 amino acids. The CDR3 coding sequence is TGCGCCAGCAGCTGGTCGACTAGCGGGGAAGGTAATGAGCAGTTCTTC. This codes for CASSWSTSGEGNEQFF. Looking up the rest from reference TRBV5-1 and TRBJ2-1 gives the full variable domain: KAGVTQTPRYLIKTRGQQVTLSCSPISGHRSVSWYQQTPGQGLQFLFEYFSETQRNKGNFPGRFSGRQFSNSRSEMNVSTLELGDSALYLCASSWSTSGEGNEQFFGPGTRLTVL.

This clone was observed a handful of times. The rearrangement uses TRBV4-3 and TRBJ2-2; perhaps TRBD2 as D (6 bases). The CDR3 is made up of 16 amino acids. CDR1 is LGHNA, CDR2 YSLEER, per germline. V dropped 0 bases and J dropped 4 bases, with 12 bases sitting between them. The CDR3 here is CASSQEGGSGTGELFF. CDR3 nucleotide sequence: TGCGCCAGCAGCCAAGAAGGAGGGTCGGGCACCGGGGAGCTGTTTTTT.

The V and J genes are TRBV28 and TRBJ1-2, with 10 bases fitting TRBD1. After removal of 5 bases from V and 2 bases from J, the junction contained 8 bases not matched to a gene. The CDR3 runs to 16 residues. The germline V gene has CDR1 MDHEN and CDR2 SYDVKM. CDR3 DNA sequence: TGTGCCAGCAGTGGGACAGGGGTTCCCCAAAACTATGGCTACACCTTC. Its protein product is CASSGTGVPQNYGYTF.

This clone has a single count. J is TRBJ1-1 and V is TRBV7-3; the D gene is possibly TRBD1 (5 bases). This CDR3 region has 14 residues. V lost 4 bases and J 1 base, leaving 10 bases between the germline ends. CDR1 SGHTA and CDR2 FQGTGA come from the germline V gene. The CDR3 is CASSSAGGNTEAFF. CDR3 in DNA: TGTGCCAGCAGCTCCGCGGGGGGGAACACTGAAGCTTTCTTT.

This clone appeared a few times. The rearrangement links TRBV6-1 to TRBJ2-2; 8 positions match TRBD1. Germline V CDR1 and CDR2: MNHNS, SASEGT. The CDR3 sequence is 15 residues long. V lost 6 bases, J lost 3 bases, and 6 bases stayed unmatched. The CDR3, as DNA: TGTGCCAGCAGCCTTCAGGGGGCACACACCGGGGAGCTGTTTTTT. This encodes CASSLQGAHTGELFF.

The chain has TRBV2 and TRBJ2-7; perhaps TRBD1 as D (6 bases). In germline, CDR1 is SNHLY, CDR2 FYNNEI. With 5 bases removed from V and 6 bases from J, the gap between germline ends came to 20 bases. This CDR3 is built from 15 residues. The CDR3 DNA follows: TGTGCCAGCAGTCCCGATCTATGGACAGAAACCGAGCAGTACTTC. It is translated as CASSPDLWTETEQYF.

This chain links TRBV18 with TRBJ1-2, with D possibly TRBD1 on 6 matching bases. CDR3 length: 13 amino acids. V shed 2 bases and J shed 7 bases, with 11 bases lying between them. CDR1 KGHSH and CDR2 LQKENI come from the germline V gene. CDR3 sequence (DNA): TGTGCCAGCTCACCAGGCAGGGGCTCTGGCTACACCTTC. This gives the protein CASSPGRGSGYTF.

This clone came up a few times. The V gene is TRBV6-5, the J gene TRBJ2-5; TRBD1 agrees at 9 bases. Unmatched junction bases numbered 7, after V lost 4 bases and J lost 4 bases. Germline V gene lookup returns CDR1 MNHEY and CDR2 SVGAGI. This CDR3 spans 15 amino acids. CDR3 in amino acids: CASSSGQGWGETQYF. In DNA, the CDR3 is TGTGCCAGCAGTTCGGGACAGGGATGGGGAGAGACCCAGTACTTC.

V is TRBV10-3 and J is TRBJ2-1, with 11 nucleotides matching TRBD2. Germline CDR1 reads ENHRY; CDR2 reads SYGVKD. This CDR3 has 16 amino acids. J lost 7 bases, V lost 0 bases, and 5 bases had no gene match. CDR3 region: CAISESLAGGSNEQFF. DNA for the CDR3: TGTGCCATCAGTGAGTCCCTAGCGGGAGGATCGAATGAGCAGTTCTTC.